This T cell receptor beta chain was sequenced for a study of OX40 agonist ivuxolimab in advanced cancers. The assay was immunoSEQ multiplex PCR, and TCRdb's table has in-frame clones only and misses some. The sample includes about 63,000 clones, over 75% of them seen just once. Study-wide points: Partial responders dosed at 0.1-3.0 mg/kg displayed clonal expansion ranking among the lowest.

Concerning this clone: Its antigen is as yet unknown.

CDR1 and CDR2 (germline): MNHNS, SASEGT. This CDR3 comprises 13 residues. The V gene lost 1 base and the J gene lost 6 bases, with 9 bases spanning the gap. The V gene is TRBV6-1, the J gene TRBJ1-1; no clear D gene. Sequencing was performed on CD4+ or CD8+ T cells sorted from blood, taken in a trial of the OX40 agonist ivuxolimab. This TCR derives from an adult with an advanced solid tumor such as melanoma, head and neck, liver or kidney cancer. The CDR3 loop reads CASSEGRVPEAFF. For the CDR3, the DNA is TGTGCCAGCAGTGAAGGAAGGGTCCCTGAAGCTTTCTTT.